This T cell receptor (beta chain) was sequenced for a study of cytomegalovirus exposure and HLA in healthy donors. Trimming stripped 5 bases from V and 5 bases from J, with 16 bases between. The CDR3 consists of 16 residues. The germline V gene has CDR1 MNHEY and CDR2 SMNVEV (reference sequence). Repertoires were generated with immunoSEQ multiplex PCR, while TCRdb's copy carries only in-frame clones and drops some. The repertoire holds over 200,000 clones, with around 87% as singletons. Sequencing was performed on PBMCs. This chain uses TRBV27 with TRBJ1-6; a weak D match, TRBD1 (6 bases). The receptor was isolated from a woman aged 18-29 years in good health and CMV-seronegative. CDR3 region: CASSPRHGTNNSPLHF. CDR3 bases: TGTGCCAGCAGTCCCCGACATGGGACAAATAATTCACCCCTCCACTTT.